The TCR beta chain described here comes from a study of cytomegalovirus exposure and HLA in healthy donors (dated by TCRdb to the late 2010s). Study-wide context: According to an earlier analysis of 587 of the donors, 150 million to 200 million T cells yielded 90 million to 130 million unique TCR beta sequences and more than 250 Gb of sequence data. Typing coverage varied by locus: about 620-630 donors for A, B, C, DRB1 and DQB1; around 560 for DQA1; more than 600 for DPA1; around 450 for DPB1. Every repertoire in the discovery cohort had been generated on one and the same sequencing platform. Donor age, sex, ethnicity and CMV serostatus were collected together with the repertoire data. Rather than using new phenotypic data, the later analysis identified candidate immune exposures from TCR beta sequences and from how often those sequences occurred across donors. In an earlier analysis of several hundred of the donors, high-throughput TCR beta sequencing was used to judge whether each TCR beta V gene segment behaved as functional or pseudogenic. A separate validation cohort of roughly 130 different subjects was used in addition to the approximately 610-subject first cohort. The study aimed to test whether cataloging public T cell receptors could reveal signatures of past pathogen exposure. An early release that covered about 600 HLA-typed donors contained 300 to 350 gigabases of sequencing data and 70 million to 100 million unique TCR sequences. To predict cytomegalovirus infection status, the study combined high-throughput TCR immunosequencing, statistical association of individual TCRs with disease status, and machine learning. HLA typing covered class I and class II loci at four-digit resolution. Genome-wide SNP genotypes for about 60% of the roughly 700 donors were used in a later genetic analysis, which treated that subset as a discovery cohort. The genetic ancestry cluster associated with self-reported Caucasian donors included 70% to 85% of the roughly 400 genotyped donors. On average, roughly 250,000 unique TCR beta nucleotide sequences were sequenced per donor among some 420 genotyped donors of the cohort, with about 19% of those sequences being non-productive. A later analysis re-examined previously published TCR beta repertoires from just over 650 donors and added high-resolution HLA genotyping to investigate patterns of TCR occurrence. The T cell repertoires of 550 to 850 subjects were profiled by immunosequencing and related to cytomegalovirus serostatus. Because of strong linkage in the cohort, roughly five DR-DQ haplotypes were treated as single units for association and clustering. Beyond this particular receptor, the publication reports: A further reported finding was that TCR beta sequences accurately predicted the HLA-A and HLA-B alleles for most subjects in the first cohort. Several of the top co-occurrence clusters appeared to be linked to parvovirus B19, influenza, CMV and Epstein-Barr virus, according to a later analysis. Cytomegalovirus status was reported to be diagnosed by the classifier with high specificity and sensitivity in both the original and validation cohorts. Because counts were too low, about 18 rarely observed V segments, including chromosome 9 orphons, were excluded from the earlier analysis of about 500 of the donors. A few of the identified cytomegalovirus-associated TCR beta chains were confirmed in vitro to be specific for cytomegalovirus antigens. Presence/absence analyses assumed roughly uniform sequencing depth across donors, an assumption that may not hold. Across donors, most TCR sequences were observed very rarely, whereas some public TCRs were present in many individuals. In this cohort, only TCR beta chains were sequenced, and detectable features were limited by the absence of alpha or paired-chain data. V-gene and J-gene trimming of TCR beta chains was associated with a missense DCLRE1C variant in a later genetic analysis, and the association was replicated in an independent cohort. In a later genetic analysis, fewer N-insertions in productive TCRs were reported among donors in an Asian-associated ancestry cluster than the roughly 710-donor mean. In a later analysis, the rate of TCR association differed among HLA loci, with DRB1 alleles having the most associated TCRs and HLA-C alleles having the fewest. The authors suggested that the approach could potentially be extended to other disease states and immunological phenotypes. In an earlier analysis of 500 to 650 of the donors, most TCR beta V segments appeared in productive rearrangements about 87% or about 30% of the time, broadly matching IMGT annotations. According to a later analysis, most CMV-associated TCR beta chains appeared to be HLA-restricted, and the HLA associations seemed to be driven largely by CMV exposure. A later analysis associated about 17,000 TCR beta sequences with specific HLA alleles at a false discovery rate of 0.05. The study listed 170 or so TCR beta chains as associated with cytomegalovirus. For the cohort, immune exposure information was limited to CMV serostatus. A cluster of highly shared sequence variants was judged likely to represent a technical artifact of the sequencing pipeline. Linkage disequilibrium might explain the correlated functional status among segregating V segments, but an unknown experimental factor could not be excluded. Because some donors lacked HLA typing at each locus, the association tests relied only on the typed subset. Some IMGT-functional V segments, including TRBV6-2 and TRBV6-3, could not be told apart with the 87-base-pair reads, so those segments were excluded. A later analysis found that HLA-associated TCR beta chains were more clonally expanded and had lower generation probabilities than equally common non-associated chains. When HLA alleles, especially DR and DQ, strongly co-occurred, attributing TCR associations to individual alleles was difficult.

Libraries came from the immunoSEQ multiplex PCR assay. The multiplex PCR relied on a mix of 60 forward primers for TCR Vbeta segments and 13 reverse primers for TCR Jbeta segments. The CDR3 region of rearranged TCR beta genes was amplified from genomic DNA with a multiplex PCR assay. Amplified TCR beta libraries were sequenced as 87-base-pair reads on the Illumina HiSeq System. Per the authors' processing: A later analysis tallied around 80 million unique TCR beta chains across the approximately 670 repertoires, and around 12 million of those chains were shared by two or more donors. Raw reads were error-corrected and collapsed into unique sequences by a nearest-neighbor algorithm in which closely related sequences were merged to remove PCR and sequencing errors. CDR3 sequences were aligned to IMGT reference sequences to assign V, D and J gene segments. For a sequence to be retained, a match of at least six nucleotides to both a V gene segment and a J gene segment was required. A rearrangement counted as productive if the CDR3 had no stop codons and remained in frame with V and J, and every other rearrangement counted as non-productive. CDR3 was defined according to IMGT convention as the region running from the second conserved V-encoded cysteine to the conserved J-encoded phenylalanine. The earlier analysis of about 640 of the donors excluded any sequence lacking an unambiguous match to a single V gene segment. In an earlier analysis of more than 500 of the donors, a V segment was called functional when productive rearrangements were above 56.7%, and segregating when the standard deviation between donors exceeded 5%. A statistical classification framework was developed to diagnose cytomegalovirus status using the catalog of TCR beta chain sequences. In a later analysis, V and J genes were assigned by comparing TCR nucleotide sequences against IMGT/GENE-DB human TR gene sequences. The TCRdist pipeline was used in a later analysis to assign CDR3 sequences and most-parsimonious VDJ recombination scenarios. In a later analysis, each TCR beta chain was defined by its CDR3 amino acid sequence together with its V-gene family, and reads without a unique V-gene family were excluded. To address suspected cross-contamination and a sequencing artifact, a later analysis removed roughly 640 highly shared, low-generation-probability nucleotide sequences. A later analysis calculated a clonal expansion index for each public chain from normalized within-repertoire ranks of inferred template counts. In a later analysis, generation probabilities were computed using a VDJ recombination model fitted to out-of-frame rearrangements, and the results were checked against IGoR. Hypergeometric tests were used in a later analysis to score TCR-TCR, TCR-HLA and TCR-CMV co-occurrence, with a repertoire-size bias correction applied to the TCR pairs. In a later analysis, false discovery rates were estimated by permuting HLA or CMV assignments 20 times. In a later analysis, co-occurring TCRs were grouped with DBSCAN, and TCRdist sequence similarity was added when clustering was performed within HLA-allele-positive subsets. Co-occurrence clustering excluded repertoires with fewer than 30,000 or more than 120,000 public chains, plus five with anomalous nucleotide sharing. In its TCRdb copy, this immuneACCESS table keeps in-frame sequences only and misses some clones. Where compared with another copy, unresolved V genes explain less than half of these, and the others have no known cause. D and trimming come from the DNA, and the V and J calls and clone size come from that table. The table for this sample lists some 150,000 clones; 80% to 90% of them were counted only once. The ten largest clones take up about 0.77% of the sample.

This clone was counted a single time. Its antigen specificity is not known. Base quality data are lacking; no much larger clone is found one base away. The germline V gene yields MDHEN for CDR1 and SYDVKM for CDR2. Germline trimming: 2 bases from V, 2 bases from J; junction bases outside gene matches: 12. The CDR3 numbers 17 residues from cysteine through phenylalanine. Here the CDR3 DNA is all that survives: 51 bases in frame from base 1. The cohort was made up of roughly 670 healthy bone marrow donors. At the time of sampling, every cohort member was nominally healthy, though immune exposures that went unrecorded were likely present. The donor was CMV seronegative and belonged to the group of 320 or so seronegative cohort members. A peripheral blood sample was provided by each donor, and peripheral blood mononuclear cells were used for TCR beta sequencing. Genomic DNA extraction from the blood cell samples was performed with the Qiagen DNeasy Blood Extraction Kit.

This clonotype originated in a woman younger than 30 in good health and CMV-seronegative. The rearrangement combines TRBV28 with TRBJ2-7; 7 bases in the junction line up with TRBD2. Sequencing was carried out using PBMCs. The CDR3 in this case is CASSLSESGTAAYEQYF. The nucleotides read TGTGCCAGCAGTTTAAGTGAGAGCGGGACGGCGGCCTACGAGCAGTACTTC.